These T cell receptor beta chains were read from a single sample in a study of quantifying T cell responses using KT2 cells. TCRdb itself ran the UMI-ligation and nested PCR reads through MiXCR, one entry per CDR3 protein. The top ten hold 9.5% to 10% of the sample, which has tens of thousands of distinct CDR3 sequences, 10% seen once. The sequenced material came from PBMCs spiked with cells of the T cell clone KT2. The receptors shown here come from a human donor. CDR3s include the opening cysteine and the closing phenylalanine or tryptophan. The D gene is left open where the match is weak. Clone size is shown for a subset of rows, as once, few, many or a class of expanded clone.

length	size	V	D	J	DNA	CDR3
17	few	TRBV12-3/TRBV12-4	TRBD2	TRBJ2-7	TGTGCCAGCAGCCCACTAGCGGGGGGTATAGGGGGCTACGAGCAGTACTTC	CASSPLAGGIGGYEQYF
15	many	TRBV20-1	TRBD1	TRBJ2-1	TGCAGTGCCTCTCCCGGGAAGGGGGCGTACAATGAGCAGTTCTTC	CSASPGKGAYNEQFF
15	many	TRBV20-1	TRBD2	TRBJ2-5	TGCAGTGCAGCGACTAGCGGGGGTCAACAAGAGACCCAGTACTTC	CSAATSGGQQETQYF
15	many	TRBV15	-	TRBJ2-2	TGTGCCACCAGCAGGCTCGGACAGAACACCGGGGAGCTGTTTTTT	CATSRLGQNTGELFF
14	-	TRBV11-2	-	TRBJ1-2	TGTGCCAGCAGCTTAGGACAGGCGGCCTATGGCTACACCTTC	CASSLGQAAYGYTF
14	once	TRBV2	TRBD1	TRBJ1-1	TGTGCCAGTAACCCGGGACAGGGAAGGACTGAAGCTTTCTTT	CASNPGQGRTEAFF
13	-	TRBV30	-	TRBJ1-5	TGTGCCTGGAACAAAGTAGCGGGGACGCCCCAGCATTTT	CAWNKVAGTPQHF
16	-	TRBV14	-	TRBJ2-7	TGTGCCAGCAGCCAAGGGGTGGGAGCCCTCCCCTACGAGCAGTACTTC	CASSQGVGALPYEQYF
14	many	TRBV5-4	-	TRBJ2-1	TGTGCCAGCAGCTTGAGGCGTCAGACCAATGAGCAGTTCTTC	CASSLRRQTNEQFF
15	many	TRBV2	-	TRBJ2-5	TGTGCCAGCAGTGGGAACCCGGGGGCCAAGGAGACCCAGTACTTC	CASSGNPGAKETQYF
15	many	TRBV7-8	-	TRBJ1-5	TGTGCCAGCAGCCCCAGGACAGTTAGCAATCAGCCCCAGCATTTT	CASSPRTVSNQPQHF
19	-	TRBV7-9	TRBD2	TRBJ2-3	TGTGCCAGCAGCTCGACGCTACCACTAGCGGGGGGCTTCACAGATACGCAGTATTTT	CASSSTLPLAGGFTDTQYF
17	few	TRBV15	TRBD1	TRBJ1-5	TGTGCCACCAGCCGAGTGAGAACAGGGGGCCCCAATCAGCCCCAGCATTTT	CATSRVRTGGPNQPQHF
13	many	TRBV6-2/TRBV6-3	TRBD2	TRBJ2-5	TGTGCCAGCAAGCCTAGCGGGTATGAGACCCAGTACTTC	CASKPSGYETQYF
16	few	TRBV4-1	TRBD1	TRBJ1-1	TGCGCCAGCAGCCAAGGTGACAGGGTCGGGAACACTGAAGCTTTCTTT	CASSQGDRVGNTEAFF
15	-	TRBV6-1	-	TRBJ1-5	TGTGCCAGCAGTGAAGCGCGGCAGATCAATCAGCCCCAGCATTTT	CASSEARQINQPQHF
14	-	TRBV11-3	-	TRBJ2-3	TGTGCCAGCAGCTTAAACCGATTAACAGATACGCAGTATTTT	CASSLNRLTDTQYF
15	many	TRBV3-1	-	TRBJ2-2	TGTGCCAGCAGCCAACGCCCGGGGAACACCGGGGAGCTGTTTTTT	CASSQRPGNTGELFF
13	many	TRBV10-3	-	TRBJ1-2	TGTGCCATCAGTGGGACATCCAACTATGGCTACACCTTC	CAISGTSNYGYTF
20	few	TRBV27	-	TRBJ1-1	TGTGCCAGCAGTTTACGTGGGGGAGGGATTGGTTTTGACAGGAACACTGAAGCTTTCTTT	CASSLRGGGIGFDRNTEAFF
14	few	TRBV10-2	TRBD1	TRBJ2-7	TGCGCCAGCAGTGAAAGGGGGCTCGGGTACGAGCAGTACTTC	CASSERGLGYEQYF
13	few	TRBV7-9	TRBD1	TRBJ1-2	TGTGCCAGCAGCCCGGGACAGCACTATGGCTACACCTTC	CASSPGQHYGYTF
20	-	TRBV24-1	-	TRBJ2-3	TGTGCCACCAGTGACAAAAAACGAGAGGTTCAGGTTGCTCCCACAGATACGCAGTATTTT	CATSDKKREVQVAPTDTQYF
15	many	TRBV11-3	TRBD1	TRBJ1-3	TGTGCCAGCAGCTTCCCGACAGGGGGAGGAAACACCATATATTTT	CASSFPTGGGNTIYF
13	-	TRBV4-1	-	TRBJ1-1	TGCGCCAGCAGCCATCCCAGGAACACTGAAGCTTTCTTT	CASSHPRNTEAFF
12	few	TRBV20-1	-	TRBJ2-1	TGCAGTGCTAGAAGGCAGTACAATGAGCAGTTCTTC	CSARRQYNEQFF
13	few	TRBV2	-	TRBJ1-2	TGTGCCAGCAGTCCCGGAATTTGGCGTGGCTACACCTTC	CASSPGIWRGYTF
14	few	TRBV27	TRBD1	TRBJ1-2	TGTGCCAGCAGGCCCGGGACAGGGTACTATGGCTACACCTTC	CASRPGTGYYGYTF
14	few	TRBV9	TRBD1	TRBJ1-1	TGTGCCAGCAGCGCGGGACAGGCGAACACTGAAGCTTTCTTT	CASSAGQANTEAFF
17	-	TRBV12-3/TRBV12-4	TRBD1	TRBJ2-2	TGTGCCAGCACCGATCGGACAGGAGATATGCCCACCGGGGAGCTGTTTTTT	CASTDRTGDMPTGELFF
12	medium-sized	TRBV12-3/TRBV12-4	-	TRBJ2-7	TGTGCCAGCAGTAGGGACTCCTACGAGCAGTACTTC	CASSRDSYEQYF
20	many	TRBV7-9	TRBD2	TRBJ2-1	TGTGCCAGCAGCCCACCGGTAGGGCTAGCGGGGGGATTCCCCTACAATGAGCAGTTCTTC	CASSPPVGLAGGFPYNEQFF
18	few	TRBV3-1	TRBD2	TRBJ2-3	TGTGCCAGCAGCCAAGTAGGAGCGGGAGATCGCTGGCGAGATACGCAGTATTTT	CASSQVGAGDRWRDTQYF
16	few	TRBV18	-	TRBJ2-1	TGTGCCAGCTCACCCCCGGAGGGACCGGGCTACAATGAGCAGTTCTTC	CASSPPEGPGYNEQFF
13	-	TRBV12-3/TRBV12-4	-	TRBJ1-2	TGTGCCAGCAGTTTGGGGGGCACTGATGGCTACACCTTC	CASSLGGTDGYTF
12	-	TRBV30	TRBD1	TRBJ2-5	TGTGCCTCGGGACAGGGAGGAGAGACCCAGTACTTC	CASGQGGETQYF
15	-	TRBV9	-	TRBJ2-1	TGTGCCAGCAGCCCAAACCTTCGGGTCTACAATGAGCAGTTCTTC	CASSPNLRVYNEQFF
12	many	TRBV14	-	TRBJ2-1	TGTGCCAGCTTTTTCACCTACAATGAGCAGTTCTTC	CASFFTYNEQFF
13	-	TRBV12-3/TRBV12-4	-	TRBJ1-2	TGTGCCAGCAGTTTCCCAGGGGTGGATGGCTACACCTTC	CASSFPGVDGYTF
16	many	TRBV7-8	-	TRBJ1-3	TGTGCCAGCAGCTCCGGGGCCGGGGGCCCTGGAAACACCATATATTTT	CASSSGAGGPGNTIYF
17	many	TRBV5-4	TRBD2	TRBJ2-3	TGTGCCAGCAGTCCGAGCCCTAGCGGGAGAAATGCAGATACGCAGTATTTT	CASSPSPSGRNADTQYF
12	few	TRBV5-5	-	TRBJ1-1	TGTGCCAGCAGCTTGAACTACGATGAAGCTTTCTTT	CASSLNYDEAFF
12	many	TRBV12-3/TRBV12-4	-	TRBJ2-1	TGTGCCAGCAGTCCCCTAGCCTATGAGCAGTTCTTC	CASSPLAYEQFF
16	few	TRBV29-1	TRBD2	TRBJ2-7	TGCAGCGTTGAATTGGGTTCTAGCGGAAGCTCCTACGAGCAGTACTTC	CSVELGSSGSSYEQYF
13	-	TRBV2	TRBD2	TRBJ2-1	TGTGCCAGCAGAGCTAGCGGGAGGGGTCGGCAGTTCTTC	CASRASGRGRQFF
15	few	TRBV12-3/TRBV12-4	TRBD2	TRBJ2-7	TGTGCCAGCAGTTTGGCTAGCGGGGGCTCCTACGAGCAGTACTTC	CASSLASGGSYEQYF
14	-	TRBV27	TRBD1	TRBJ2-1	TGTGCCAGCAGGGGACAGGGGGCGCGTAATGAGCAGTTCTTC	CASRGQGARNEQFF
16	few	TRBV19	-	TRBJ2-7	TGTGCCAGTAGTAATAGGCCGGGACTCGAAAATTACGAGCAGTACTTC	CASSNRPGLENYEQYF
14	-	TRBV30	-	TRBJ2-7	TGTGCCTGGAGTGGTGACGATGAGGGCTACGAGCAGTACTTC	CAWSGDDEGYEQYF
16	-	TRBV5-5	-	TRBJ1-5	TGTGCCAGCAGCTTGGCGGGTCGACAGGTCGGCAGGCCCCAGCATTTT	CASSLAGRQVGRPQHF
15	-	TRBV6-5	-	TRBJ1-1	TGTGCCAGCAGCCCCCCCGGGTATTCTCGGGCTGAAGCTTTCTTT	CASSPPGYSRAEAFF
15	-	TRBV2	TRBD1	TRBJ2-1	TGTGCCAGCAGTGAGGGGACAGGGGTTTACAATGAGCAGTTCTTC	CASSEGTGVYNEQFF
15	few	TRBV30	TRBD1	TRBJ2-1	TGTGCCTGGAGTGTAAGAACAGGGGGGTACAATGAGCAGTTCTTC	CAWSVRTGGYNEQFF
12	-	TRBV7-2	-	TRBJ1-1	TGTGCCAGCACCCTCCTCCCGATGACGGCTTTCTTT	CASTLLPMTAFF
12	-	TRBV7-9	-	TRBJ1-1	TGTGCCAGCAGCTTAGGCGGGCCTGAAGCTTTCTTT	CASSLGGPEAFF